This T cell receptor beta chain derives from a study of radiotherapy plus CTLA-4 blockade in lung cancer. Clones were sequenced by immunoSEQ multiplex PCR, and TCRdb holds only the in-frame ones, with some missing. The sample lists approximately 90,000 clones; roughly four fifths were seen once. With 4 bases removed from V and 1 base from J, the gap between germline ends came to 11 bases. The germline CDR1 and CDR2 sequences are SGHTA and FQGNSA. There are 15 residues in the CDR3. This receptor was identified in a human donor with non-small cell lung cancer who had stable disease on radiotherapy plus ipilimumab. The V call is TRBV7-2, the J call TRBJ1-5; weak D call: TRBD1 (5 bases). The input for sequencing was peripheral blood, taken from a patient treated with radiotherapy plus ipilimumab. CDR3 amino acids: CASSSGGTSNQPQHF. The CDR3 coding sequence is TGTGCCAGCAGCTCTGGGGGAACGAGCAATCAGCCCCAGCATTTT.